These 4 T cell receptor beta chains were all obtained from the same sample, sequenced in a study of graft-versus-host responses after intestinal transplantation. These TCRs' antigens remain unknown. TCRdb's table, derived via immunoSEQ multiplex PCR, lists solely in-frame clones and lacks some. The table records 84,000 or so clones, 80% to 95% of them present only once. Sequencing was performed on unstimulated CD8+ T cells sorted from spleen or lymph node cells, taken before transplant. The receptors were sampled from a human donor who was the organ donor for an intestinal transplant.

The rearrangement uses TRBV7-2 and TRBJ2-7; no definite D call. From germline, CDR1 is SGHTA and CDR2 FQGNSA. There are 13 residues in the CDR3. V dropped 1 base and J dropped 4 bases, with 8 bases sitting between them. CDR3 region: CASSLDLTYEQYF. CDR3 DNA: TGTGCCAGCAGCTTAGACCTTACATACGAGCAGTACTTC.

The chain couples TRBV11-2 to TRBJ2-5; TRBD2 might be the D (6 bases). V lost 6 bases to trimming and J lost 3 bases, with 11 bases between them. Germline-derived CDR1 and CDR2 are SGHAT and FQNNGV. The CDR3 is 13 residues long. Here the CDR3 reads CASRPGLEETQYF. In nucleotides, the CDR3 is TGTGCCAGCAGACCGGGACTGGAAGAGACCCAGTACTTC.

V and J are TRBV5-8 and TRBJ2-1; TRBD2 matches 9 bases. This CDR3 comprises 15 residues. V was pared by 0 bases and J by 7 bases, with 5 bases of the junction left unmatched. The germline CDR1 and CDR2 sequences are SGHTS and YDEGEE. For the CDR3, the DNA is TGTGCCAGCAGCTTGGGGCTAGCGGGGATGAATGAGCAGTTCTTC. It yields the protein CASSLGLAGMNEQFF.

This chain's CDR3 is CASSPSRAGGPYTQYF. CDR3 coding DNA: TGTGCCAGCAGCCCATCCAGAGCGGGGGGTCCTTATACGCAGTATTTT. This chain uses TRBV7-9 with TRBJ2-3; TRBD2 aligns across 9 bases. J lost 7 bases, V lost 5 bases, and 13 bases had no gene match. The CDR3 contains 16 residues. Germline V gene lookup returns CDR1 SEHNR and CDR2 FQNEAQ (reference sequence).